The sequence of this T cell receptor beta chain was determined in a study of blood T cell repertoires in COVID-19. Overall study: The origin of the acute and convalescent COVID-19 samples was the United States, Italy and Spain. The cDNA or gDNA used as material had been derived from T cells, B-cell-depleted T cells, or PBMCs.

Original data processing: Amplification from reference gene primers served as the basis for estimated nucleated cell counts. Clones were read by immunoSEQ multiplex PCR, and TCRdb kept only the in-frame ones, dropping some. The V and J calls and the clone size are those of that table, but D and trimming were determined from the DNA. The table has tens of thousands of clones, roughly 88% seen once. Per germline, CDR1 MNHEY and CDR2 SVGAGI. The CDR3 totals 14 residues. Germline trimming cut 6 bases from V and 11 bases from J; bases unmatched to any gene: 13. This receptor was taken from an older man with acute or convalescent COVID-19. V and J are TRBV6-5 and TRBJ1-1, with TRBD1 matching over 9 bases. The sequencing sample was made of peripheral blood. The CDR3 sequence is CASRPGQGVVRAFF. The CDR3 DNA reads as TGTGCCAGCAGGCCGGGACAGGGAGTCGTTCGGGCTTTCTTT.